The 11 T cell receptor beta chains in this list originate from one sample, sequenced in a study of blood T cell repertoires in COVID-19. The assay was immunoSEQ multiplex PCR, and TCRdb's table has in-frame clones only and misses some. The table has 93,000 or so clones, over 65% seen once. Sequencing used peripheral blood. The receptors originated from a human donor in a cohort sampled during active COVID-19.

This chain connects TRBV18 to TRBJ2-1, with D possibly TRBD1 on 5 matching bases. V lost 2 bases and J lost 0, with 14 bases in between. The germline CDR1 and CDR2 sequences are KGHSH and LQKENI. The CDR3 has 17 amino acids. CDR3 loop: CASSPKRTPSSYNEQFF. The CDR3 region has the DNA TGTGCCAGCTCACCAAAACGGACACCAAGCTCCTACAATGAGCAGTTCTTC.

The rearrangement uses TRBV12-3 or TRBV12-4 and TRBJ1-1, with D uncertain. This CDR3 is built from 13 residues. V shed 3 bases and J shed 3 bases, with 8 bases lying between them. The CDR3, as DNA: TGTGCCAGCAGTTTGAGGGTAGACACTGAAGCTTTCTTT. Translating it yields CASSLRVDTEAFF.

The V call is TRBV5-4, the J call TRBJ1-1; TRBD1 might be the D (5 bases). The germline V gene has CDR1 SGHNT and CDR2 YYREEE (reference sequence). This CDR3 comprises 15 residues. V lost 0 bases to trimming and J lost 0 bases, with 9 bases between them. DNA of the CDR3: TGTGCCAGCAGCTTGGCGGGGGGAATGAACACTGAAGCTTTCTTT. The encoded protein is CASSLAGGMNTEAFF.

The V and J genes are TRBV11-3 and TRBJ2-1, with 9 bases aligning to TRBD2. CDR3 length equals 15 residues. The V and J ends lost 8 bases and 2 bases, in that order; junction bases with no gene match: 7. Germline V CDR1 and CDR2: SGHNT, YENEEA. This chain's CDR3 is CASQLRGGAYNEQFF. The CDR3 DNA follows: TGTGCCAGCCAGCTTCGCGGGGGGGCCTACAATGAGCAGTTCTTC.

This chain joins TRBV5-5 and TRBJ1-2, with 7 bases fitting TRBD1. This CDR3 region has 15 residues. Losses at the gene ends were 4 bases for V and 4 bases for J; bases not matched to a gene: 10. Germline CDR1 and CDR2: SGHKS and YYEKEE (reference sequence). The CDR3 coding sequence is TGTGCCAGCAGCCAATCGGGACAGATGATCTATGGCTACACCTTC. It yields the protein CASSQSGQMIYGYTF.

As DNA, the CDR3 is TGTGCCAGTAGTACGACGGACAGGGTACTCGAAAAACTGTTTTTT. Translating it yields CASSTTDRVLEKLFF. The chain has TRBV19 and TRBJ1-4; 8 bases align to TRBD1. J was trimmed by 8 bases and V by 4 bases; bases with no gene match: 9. This CDR3 comprises 15 residues. CDR1 LNHDA and CDR2 SQIVND come from the germline V gene (reference sequence).

The chain joins TRBV12-5 to TRBJ1-2; a weak D match, TRBD1 (5 bases). Trimming removed 5 bases from V and 1 base from J, with 8 bases in between. The CDR3 covers 13 residues. Germline V gene lookup returns CDR1 LGHNT and CDR2 FRNRAP. CDR3: CASGPGFNYGYTF. The CDR3 DNA reads TGTGCTAGTGGTCCAGGGTTTAACTATGGCTACACCTTC.

The chain joins TRBV7-2 to TRBJ2-3, with TRBD2 as a possible D gene (5 bases). Germline assignment: CDR1 SGHTA and CDR2 FQGNSA. V lost 4 bases and J lost 2, with 19 bases in between. The CDR3 is 17 residues long. CDR3 protein: CASSSRPGVLYTDTQYF. In DNA, the CDR3 is TGTGCCAGCAGCTCTAGGCCCGGGGTTTTGTACACAGATACGCAGTATTTT.

This chain uses TRBV3-1 (or the pseudogene TRBV3-2) with TRBJ2-3, with 7 bases identical to TRBD2. The CDR3 spans 16 residues. The V gene end was trimmed by 4 bases and the J gene end by 2 bases; junction bases not matched to a gene: 9. Germline V CDR1 and CDR2: LGHDT, YNNKEL (reference sequence). Written as DNA, the CDR3 is TGTGCCAGCAGCCCCCACCCGGGGGGAGTCACAGATACGCAGTATTTT. Its translation is CASSPHPGGVTDTQYF.

This chain links TRBV27 with TRBJ1-5; TRBD1 aligns across 11 bases. Germline CDR1 is MNHEY and CDR2 is SMNVEV (reference sequence). V lost 4 bases and J lost 2; bases outside the gene matches: 10. The CDR3 spans 18 residues. CDR3 in DNA: TGTGCCAGCAGTTCCTCGACGGGACAGGGGGTGCGCAATCAGCCCCAGCATTTT. Translation gives CASSSSTGQGVRNQPQHF.

As DNA, the CDR3 is TGCGCCAGCAGCCGCGGGGGGGGGAACACTGAAGCTTTCTTT. Protein sequence: CASSRGGGNTEAFF. This chain uses TRBV4-1 with TRBJ1-1; D is possibly TRBD1 (5 bases). CDR3 length equals 14 residues. V was cut by 4 bases and J by 1 base, with 10 bases left in between. Germline CDR1 and CDR2: MGHRA and YSYEKL.